This T cell receptor beta chain originates from a study of blood T cell repertoires in COVID-19. Study summary: From T cells, B-cell-depleted T cells, or PBMCs came the material, which was cDNA or gDNA.

Original processing notes: The assay estimated nucleated cells by amplifying reference gene primers. Clones were sequenced by immunoSEQ multiplex PCR, and TCRdb holds only the in-frame ones, with some missing. The D gene and trimming were derived from the DNA, and the V and J assignments and clone size from that table. The data show approximately 200,000 clones, with around 82% seen just once and less than 9.5% held by the top ten. The CDR3 is made up of 18 amino acids. Allocation to cohorts depended on clinical history reported by the participants. The TCR comes from a man between 35 and 55 years old who had recovered from COVID-19. The material sequenced was PBMCs or T cells enriched from blood (not recorded which). The chain employs TRBV21-1 and TRBJ2-2; whether TRBD1, the table's D call, matches the DNA was not checked. TRBV21-1 is a pseudogene locus. DNA of the CDR3: TGTGCCAGCAGCAAAGGTTGTCACAGGGGGCACAACACCGGGGAGCTGTTTTTT. The encoded protein is CASSKGCHRGHNTGELFF.